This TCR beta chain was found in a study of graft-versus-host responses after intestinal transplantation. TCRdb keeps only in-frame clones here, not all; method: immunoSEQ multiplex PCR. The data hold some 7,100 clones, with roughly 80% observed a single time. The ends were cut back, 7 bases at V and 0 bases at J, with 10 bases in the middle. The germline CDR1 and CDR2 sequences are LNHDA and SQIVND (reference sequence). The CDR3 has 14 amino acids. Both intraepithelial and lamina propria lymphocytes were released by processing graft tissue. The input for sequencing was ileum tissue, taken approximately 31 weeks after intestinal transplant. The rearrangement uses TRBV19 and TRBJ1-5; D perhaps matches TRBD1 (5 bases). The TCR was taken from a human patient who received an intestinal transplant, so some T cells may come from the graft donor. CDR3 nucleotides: TGTGCCAGTACAGACAGATATAGCAATCAGCCCCAGCATTTT. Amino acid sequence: CASTDRYSNQPQHF.